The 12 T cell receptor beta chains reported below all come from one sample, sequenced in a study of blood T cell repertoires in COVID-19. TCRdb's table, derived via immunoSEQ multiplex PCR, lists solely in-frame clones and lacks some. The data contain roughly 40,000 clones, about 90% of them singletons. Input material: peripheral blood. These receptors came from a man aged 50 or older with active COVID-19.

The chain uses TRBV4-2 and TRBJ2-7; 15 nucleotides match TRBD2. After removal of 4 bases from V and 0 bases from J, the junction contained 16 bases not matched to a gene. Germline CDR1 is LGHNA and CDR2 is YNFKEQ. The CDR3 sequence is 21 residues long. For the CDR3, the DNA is TGTGCCAGCAGCCTCATTCTAGCCGGGACTAGCGGGAGGTCTAGCTCCTACGAGCAGTACTTC. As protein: CASSLILAGTSGRSSSYEQYF.

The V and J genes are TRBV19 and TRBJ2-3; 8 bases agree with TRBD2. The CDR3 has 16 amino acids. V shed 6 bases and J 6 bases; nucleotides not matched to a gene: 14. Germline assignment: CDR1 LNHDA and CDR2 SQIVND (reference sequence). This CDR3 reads CASSNLPGLVNDTQYF. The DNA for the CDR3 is TGTGCCAGTAGCAACCTACCGGGACTAGTCAATGATACGCAGTATTTT.

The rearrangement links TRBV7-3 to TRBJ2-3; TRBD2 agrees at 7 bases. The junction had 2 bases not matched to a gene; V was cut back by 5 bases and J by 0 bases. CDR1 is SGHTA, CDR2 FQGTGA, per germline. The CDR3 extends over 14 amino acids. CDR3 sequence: CASSAGLSTDTQYF. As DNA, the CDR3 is TGTGCCAGCAGCGCGGGACTAAGCACAGATACGCAGTATTTT.

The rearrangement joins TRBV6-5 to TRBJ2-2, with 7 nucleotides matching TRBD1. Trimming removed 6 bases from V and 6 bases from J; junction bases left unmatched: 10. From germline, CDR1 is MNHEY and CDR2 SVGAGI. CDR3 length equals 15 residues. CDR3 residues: CASRAAGGTPGELFF. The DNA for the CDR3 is TGTGCCAGCAGAGCCGCAGGGGGAACACCCGGGGAGCTGTTTTTT.

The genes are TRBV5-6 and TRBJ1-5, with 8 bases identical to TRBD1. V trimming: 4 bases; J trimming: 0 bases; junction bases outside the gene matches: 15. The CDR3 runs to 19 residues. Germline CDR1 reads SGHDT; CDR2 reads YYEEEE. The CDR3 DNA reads TGTGCCAGCAGCCACAGGGGGTATGATCCAGGGAATAGCAATCAGCCCCAGCATTTT. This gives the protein CASSHRGYDPGNSNQPQHF.

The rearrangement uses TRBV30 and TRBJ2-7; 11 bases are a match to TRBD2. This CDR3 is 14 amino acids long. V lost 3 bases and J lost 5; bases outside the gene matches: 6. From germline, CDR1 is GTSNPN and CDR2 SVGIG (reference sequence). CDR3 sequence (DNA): TGTGCCTGGAGCGCCGCTAGCGGGAGGCACGAGCAGTACTTC. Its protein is CAWSAASGRHEQYF.

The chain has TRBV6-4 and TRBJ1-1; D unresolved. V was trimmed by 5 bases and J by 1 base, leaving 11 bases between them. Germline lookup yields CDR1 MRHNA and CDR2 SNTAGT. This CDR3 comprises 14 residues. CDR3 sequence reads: CASSPGPWNTEAFF. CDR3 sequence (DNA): TGTGCCAGCAGTCCTGGCCCTTGGAACACTGAAGCTTTCTTT.

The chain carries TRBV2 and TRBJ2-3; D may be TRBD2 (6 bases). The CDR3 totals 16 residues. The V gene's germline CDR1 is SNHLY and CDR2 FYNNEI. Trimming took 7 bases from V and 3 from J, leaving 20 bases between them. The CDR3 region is CASTRFGGDWTDTQYF. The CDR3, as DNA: TGTGCCAGCACTCGTTTCGGGGGAGATTGGACAGATACGCAGTATTTT.

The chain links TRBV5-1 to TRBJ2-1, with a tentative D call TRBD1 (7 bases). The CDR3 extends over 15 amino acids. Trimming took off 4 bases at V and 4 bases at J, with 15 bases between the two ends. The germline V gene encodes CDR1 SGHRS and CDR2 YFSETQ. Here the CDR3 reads CASSLEGRGYNEQFF. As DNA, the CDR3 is TGCGCCAGCAGCCTGGAGGGCAGGGGGTACAATGAGCAGTTCTTC.

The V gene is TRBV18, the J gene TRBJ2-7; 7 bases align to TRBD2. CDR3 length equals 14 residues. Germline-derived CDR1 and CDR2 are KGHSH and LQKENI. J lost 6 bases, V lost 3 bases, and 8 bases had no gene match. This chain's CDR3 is CASSPEGGPFEQYF. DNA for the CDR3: TGTGCCAGCTCACCTGAGGGAGGGCCATTCGAGCAGTACTTC. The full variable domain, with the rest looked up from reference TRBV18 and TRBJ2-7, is NAGVMQNPRHLVRRRGQEARLRCSPMKGHSHVYWYRQLPEEGLKFMVYLQKENIIDESGMPKERFSAEFPKEGPSILRIQQVVRGDSAAYFCASSPEGGPFEQYFGPGTRLTVT.

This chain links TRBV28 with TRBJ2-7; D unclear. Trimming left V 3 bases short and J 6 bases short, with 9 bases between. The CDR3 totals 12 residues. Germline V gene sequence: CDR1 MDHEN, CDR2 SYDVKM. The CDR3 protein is CASSLASIEQYF. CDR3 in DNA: TGTGCCAGCAGTTTGGCATCCATCGAGCAGTACTTC.

The DNA for the CDR3 is TGTGCCAGCTCACCCGACAGGGGAAACACCATATATTTT. Its protein is CASSPDRGNTIYF. This chain joins TRBV18 and TRBJ1-3, with D maybe TRBD1 (6 bases). The germline CDR1 and CDR2 sequences are KGHSH and LQKENI. CDR3 size: 13 residues. Trimming removed 3 bases from V and 4 bases from J, with 7 bases in between.